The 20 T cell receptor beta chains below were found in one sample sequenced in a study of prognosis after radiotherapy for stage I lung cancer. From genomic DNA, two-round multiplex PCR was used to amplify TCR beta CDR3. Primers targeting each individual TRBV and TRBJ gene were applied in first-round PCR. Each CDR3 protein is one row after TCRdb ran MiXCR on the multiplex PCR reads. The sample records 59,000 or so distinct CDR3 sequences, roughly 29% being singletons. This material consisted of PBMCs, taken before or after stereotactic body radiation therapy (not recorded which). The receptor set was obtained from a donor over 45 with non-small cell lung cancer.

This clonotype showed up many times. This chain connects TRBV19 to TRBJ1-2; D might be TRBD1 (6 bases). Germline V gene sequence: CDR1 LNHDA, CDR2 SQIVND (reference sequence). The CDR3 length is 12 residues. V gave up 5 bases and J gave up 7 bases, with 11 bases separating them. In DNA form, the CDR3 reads TGTGCCAGTAGTCTAGGGGGGGTTGGCTACACCTTC. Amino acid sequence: CASSLGGVGYTF.

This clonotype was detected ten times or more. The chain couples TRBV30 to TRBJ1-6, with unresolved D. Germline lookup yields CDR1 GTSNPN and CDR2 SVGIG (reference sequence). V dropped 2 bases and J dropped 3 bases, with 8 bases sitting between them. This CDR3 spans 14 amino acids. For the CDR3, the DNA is TGTGCCTGGAGTCCGGGGAACTATAATTCACCCCTCCACTTT. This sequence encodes CAWSPGNYNSPLHF.

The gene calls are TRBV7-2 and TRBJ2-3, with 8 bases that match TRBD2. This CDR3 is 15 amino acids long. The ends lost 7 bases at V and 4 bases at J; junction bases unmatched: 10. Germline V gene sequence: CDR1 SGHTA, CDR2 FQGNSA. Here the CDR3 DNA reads TGTGCCAGCATCCGGACTAGCTGGGGATCAGATACGCAGTATTTT. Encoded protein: CASIRTSWGSDTQYF.

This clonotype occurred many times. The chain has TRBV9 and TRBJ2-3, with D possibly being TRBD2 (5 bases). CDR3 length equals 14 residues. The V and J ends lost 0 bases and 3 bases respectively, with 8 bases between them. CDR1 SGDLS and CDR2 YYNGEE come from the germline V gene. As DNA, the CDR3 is TGTGCCAGCAGCGTAGTAGAGGGAACAGATACGCAGTATTTT. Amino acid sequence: CASSVVEGTDTQYF.

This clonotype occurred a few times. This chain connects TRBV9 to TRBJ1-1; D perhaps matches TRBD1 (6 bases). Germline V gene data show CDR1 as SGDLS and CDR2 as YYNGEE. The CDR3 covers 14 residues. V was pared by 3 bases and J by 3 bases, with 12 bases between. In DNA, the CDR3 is TGTGCCAGCAGCGCCCGGGACATCTACACTGAAGCTTTCTTT. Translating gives CASSARDIYTEAFF.

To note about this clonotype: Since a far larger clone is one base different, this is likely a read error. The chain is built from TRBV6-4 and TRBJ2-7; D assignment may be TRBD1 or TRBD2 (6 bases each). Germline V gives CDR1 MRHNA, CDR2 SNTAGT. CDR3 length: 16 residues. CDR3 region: CASSYSYGGQTYEQYF. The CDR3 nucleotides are TGTGCCAGCAGTTACTCGTACGGGGGCCAAACCTACGAGCAGTACTTC.

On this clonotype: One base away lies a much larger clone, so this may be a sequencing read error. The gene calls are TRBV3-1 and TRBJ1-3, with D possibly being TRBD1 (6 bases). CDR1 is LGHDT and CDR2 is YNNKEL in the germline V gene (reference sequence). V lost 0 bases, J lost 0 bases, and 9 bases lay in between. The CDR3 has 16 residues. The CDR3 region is CASSQDSGASGNTIYF. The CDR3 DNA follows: TGTGCCAGCAGCCAAGATTCGGGGGCCTCTGGAAACACCATATATTTT.

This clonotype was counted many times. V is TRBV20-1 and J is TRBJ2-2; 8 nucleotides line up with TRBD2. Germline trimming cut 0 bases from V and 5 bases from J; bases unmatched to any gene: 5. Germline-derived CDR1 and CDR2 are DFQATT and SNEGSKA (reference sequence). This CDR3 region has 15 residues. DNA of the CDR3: TGCAGTGCTAGAGATTGGCTAGCGGGTACCGGGGAGCTGTTTTTT. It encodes CSARDWLAGTGELFF.

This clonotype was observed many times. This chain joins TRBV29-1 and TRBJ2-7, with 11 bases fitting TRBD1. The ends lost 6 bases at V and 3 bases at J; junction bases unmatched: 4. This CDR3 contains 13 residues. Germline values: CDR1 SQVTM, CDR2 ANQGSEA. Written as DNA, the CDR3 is TGCAGCGTAGGGGGACAGGGGGTCTACGAGCAGTACTTC. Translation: CSVGGQGVYEQYF.

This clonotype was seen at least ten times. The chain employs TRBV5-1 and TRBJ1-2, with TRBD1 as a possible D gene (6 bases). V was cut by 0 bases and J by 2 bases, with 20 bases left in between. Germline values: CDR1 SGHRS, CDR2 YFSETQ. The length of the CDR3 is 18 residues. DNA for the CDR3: TGCGCCAGCAGCTTGGCAGATAAAACAGGGTTTAAGAACTATGGCTACACCTTC. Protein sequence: CASSLADKTGFKNYGYTF.

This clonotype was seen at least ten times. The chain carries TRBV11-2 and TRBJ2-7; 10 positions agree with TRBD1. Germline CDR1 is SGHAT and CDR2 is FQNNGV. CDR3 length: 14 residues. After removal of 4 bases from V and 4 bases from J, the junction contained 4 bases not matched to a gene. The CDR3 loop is CASSSGTGVYEQYF. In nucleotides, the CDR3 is TGTGCCAGCAGCTCTGGGACAGGGGTGTACGAGCAGTACTTC.

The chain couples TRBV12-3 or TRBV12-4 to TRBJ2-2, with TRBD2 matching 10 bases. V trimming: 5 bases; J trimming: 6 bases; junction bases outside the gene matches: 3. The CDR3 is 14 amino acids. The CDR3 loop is CASSQAGGPGELFF. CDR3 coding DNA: TGTGCCAGCAGTCAAGCGGGGGGGCCCGGGGAGCTGTTTTTT.

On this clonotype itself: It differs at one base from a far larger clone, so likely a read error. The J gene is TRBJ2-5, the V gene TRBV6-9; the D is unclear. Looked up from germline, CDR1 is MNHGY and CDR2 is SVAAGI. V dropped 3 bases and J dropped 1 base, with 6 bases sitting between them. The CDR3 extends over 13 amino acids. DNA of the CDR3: TGTGCCAGCAGTTACATGCCCCAAGAGACCCAGTACTTC. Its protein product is CASSYMPQETQYF.

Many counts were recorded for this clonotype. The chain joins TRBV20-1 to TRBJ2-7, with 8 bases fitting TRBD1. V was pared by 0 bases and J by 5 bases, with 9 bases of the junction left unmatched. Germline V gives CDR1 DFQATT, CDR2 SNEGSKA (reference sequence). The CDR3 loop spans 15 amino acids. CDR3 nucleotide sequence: TGCAGTGCTAGAGATACAGGACAGGGAGGACACGAGCAGTACTTC. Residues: CSARDTGQGGHEQYF.

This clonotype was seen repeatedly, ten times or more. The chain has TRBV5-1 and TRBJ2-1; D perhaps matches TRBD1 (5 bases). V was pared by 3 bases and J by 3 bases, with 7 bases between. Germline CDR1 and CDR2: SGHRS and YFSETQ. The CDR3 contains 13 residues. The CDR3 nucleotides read TGCGCCAGCAGCTCTCAGGGCTACAATGAGCAGTTCTTC. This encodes CASSSQGYNEQFF.

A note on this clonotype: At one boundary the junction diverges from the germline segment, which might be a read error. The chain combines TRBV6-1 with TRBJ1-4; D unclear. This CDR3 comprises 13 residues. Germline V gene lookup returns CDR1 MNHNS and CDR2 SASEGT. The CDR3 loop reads CVSSDIGNEKLFF. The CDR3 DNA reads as TGTGTCAGCAGTGATATTGGCAATGAAAAACTGTTTTTT.

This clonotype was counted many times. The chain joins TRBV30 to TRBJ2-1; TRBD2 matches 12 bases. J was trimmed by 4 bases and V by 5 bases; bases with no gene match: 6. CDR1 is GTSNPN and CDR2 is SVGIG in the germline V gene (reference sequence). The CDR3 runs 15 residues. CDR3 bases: TGTGCCTGGTCTTCAGGACTAGCGGGATACAATGAGCAGTTCTTC. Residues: CAWSSGLAGYNEQFF. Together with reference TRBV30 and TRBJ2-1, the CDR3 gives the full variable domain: SQTIHQWPATLVQPVGSPLSLECTVEGTSNPNLYWYRQAAGRGLQLLFYSVGIGQISSEVPQNLSASRPQDRQFILSSKKLLLSDSGFYLCAWSSGLAGYNEQFFGPGTRLTVL.

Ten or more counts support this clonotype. The CDR3 nucleotides are TGTGCCAGCTCCCGAGACAGCCCCAATCAGCCCCAGCATTTT. This translates into CASSRDSPNQPQHF. This chain connects TRBV18 to TRBJ1-5; D possibly corresponds to TRBD1 (5 bases). The CDR3 is made up of 14 amino acids. Germline V gives CDR1 KGHSH, CDR2 LQKENI. V lost 6 bases, J lost 3 bases, and 12 bases lay in between.

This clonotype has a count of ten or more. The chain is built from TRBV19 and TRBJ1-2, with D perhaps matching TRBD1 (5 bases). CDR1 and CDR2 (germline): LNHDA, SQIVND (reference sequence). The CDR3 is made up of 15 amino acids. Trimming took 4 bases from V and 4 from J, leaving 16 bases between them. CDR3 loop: CASSTATVNLYGYTF. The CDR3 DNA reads TGTGCCAGTAGTACTGCGACAGTGAACCTCTATGGCTACACCTTC.

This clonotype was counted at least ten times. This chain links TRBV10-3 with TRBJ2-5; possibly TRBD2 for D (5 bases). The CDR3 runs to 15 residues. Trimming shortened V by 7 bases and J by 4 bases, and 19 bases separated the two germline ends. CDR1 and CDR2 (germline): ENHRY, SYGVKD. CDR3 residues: CAINPGGSLGETQYF. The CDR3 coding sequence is TGTGCCATCAATCCGGGTGGGAGCTTGGGAGAGACCCAGTACTTC.